This TCR beta chain is drawn from a study of neoadjuvant anti-PD-1 for oral cavity cancer. Assay: immunoSEQ multiplex PCR; the TCRdb copy retains only in-frame clones and omits some. The sample lists roughly 15,000 clones, about 71% occurring once. Time point: after neoadjuvant nivolumab, at surgical resection. V was pared by 4 bases and J by 10 bases, with 13 bases between. Germline CDR1 is SQVTM and CDR2 is ANQGSEA. There are 11 residues in the CDR3. This sequence originates from a person between 40 and 85 years old with oral cavity squamous cell carcinoma. The sequenced sample was PBMCs, obtained after nivolumab (anti-PD-1) treatment. The rearrangement uses TRBV29-1 and TRBJ1-1; D gene ambiguous. CDR3 coding DNA: TGCAGCGTTGGGTCCGGGAGCGGAGCTTTCTTT. This gives the protein CSVGSGSGAFF.